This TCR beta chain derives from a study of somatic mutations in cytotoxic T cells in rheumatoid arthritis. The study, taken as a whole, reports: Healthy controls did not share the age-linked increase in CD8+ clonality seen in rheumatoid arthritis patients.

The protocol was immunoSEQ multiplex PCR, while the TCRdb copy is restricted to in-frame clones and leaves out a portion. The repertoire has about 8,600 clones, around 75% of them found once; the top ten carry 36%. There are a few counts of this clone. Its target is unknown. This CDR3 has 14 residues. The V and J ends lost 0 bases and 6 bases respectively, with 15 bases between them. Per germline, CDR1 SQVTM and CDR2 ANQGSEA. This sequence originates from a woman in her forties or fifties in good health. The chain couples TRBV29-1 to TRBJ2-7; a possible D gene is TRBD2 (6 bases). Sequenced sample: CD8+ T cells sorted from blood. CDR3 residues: CSVEDRGTAGEQYF. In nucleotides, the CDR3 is TGCAGCGTTGAAGATCGTGGGACTGCGGGCGAGCAGTACTTC.